A selection of T cell receptor beta chains follows, all from one sample in a study of technical replicates of blood from several donors. The method was immunoSEQ multiplex PCR; TCRdb's version includes in-frame clones alone and lacks a portion of them. The repertoire consists of around 61,000 clones, with almost 97% occurring once and the leading ten covering about 0.19%. The source material was T cells isolated from PBMCs. Receptors originate from a human donor in good health. Each CDR3 is given with its conserved first and last residue.

J: TRBJ1-1; V: TRBV30; CDR3: CAWSPLSTGNTEAFF
J: TRBJ2-7; V: TRBV5-6; CDR3: CASAGQNSYEQYF
J: TRBJ2-3; V: TRBV18; CDR3: CASSSTSTDTQYF
J: TRBJ2-7; V: TRBV4-1; CDR3: CASGSSYEQYF
J: TRBJ1-2; V: TRBV6-1; CDR3: CASSESSGGLGYGYTF
J: TRBJ1-2; V: TRBV28; CDR3: CASGQNYGYTF
J: TRBJ2-1; V: TRBV6-1; CDR3: CASTVGSGDNEQFF
J: TRBJ2-5; V: TRBV7-9; CDR3: CASSLVTSGDQETQYF
J: TRBJ2-7; V: TRBV2; CDR3: CASSDGTDYEQYF
J: TRBJ1-1; V: TRBV5-4; CDR3: CASSSVLTGNTEAFF
J: TRBJ2-7; V: TRBV5-1; CDR3: CASSDTGTGPHEQYF
J: TRBJ1-4; V: TRBV25-1; CDR3: CASSERGRINEKLFF
J: TRBJ1-2; V: TRBV6-5; CDR3: CASSYLNRGNYGYTF
J: TRBJ2-3; V: TRBV20-1; CDR3: CSALALDTQYF
J: TRBJ2-5; V: TRBV2; CDR3: CASKESRETQYF
J: TRBJ2-7; V: TRBV7-3; CDR3: CASSQFGTGDEQYF
J: TRBJ2-3; V: TRBV10-1; CDR3: CASSTYTDTQYF
J: TRBJ1-2; V: TRBV4-1; CDR3: CASSQDHTVGYTF
J: TRBJ1-1; V: TRBV5-1; CDR3: CASSLEGQGYTEAFF
J: TRBJ1-5; V: TRBV5-6; CDR3: CASSLGRGLEPQHF
J: TRBJ2-7; V: TRBV7-9; CDR3: CASSQTGEQYF
J: TRBJ2-2; V: TRBV6-4; CDR3: CASSDQAGGSRKNTGELFF
J: TRBJ2-2; V: TRBV29-1; CDR3: CSVEESGNTGELFF
J: TRBJ2-1; V: TRBV29-1; CDR3: CSVDPRLADNEQFF
J: TRBJ1-3; V: TRBV5-1; CDR3: CASSSGDRANGNTIYF
J: TRBJ1-6; V: TRBV5-1; CDR3: CASSLGLGDRNSPLHF
J: TRBJ2-1; V: TRBV5-1; CDR3: CASSDIATRSYNEQFF
J: TRBJ2-3; V: TRBV6-1; CDR3: CASSAEQGGSTDTQYF
J: TRBJ2-5; V: TRBV5-4; CDR3: CASSPGIAETQYF
J: TRBJ2-7; V: TRBV5-1; CDR3: CASGQGSTYEQYF
J: TRBJ2-7; V: TRBV4-1; CDR3: CASSHSTVRTETYEQYF
J: TRBJ2-1; V: TRBV5-6; CDR3: CASSLARELGQFF
J: TRBJ2-7; V: TRBV7-2; CDR3: CASSQGGRVYEQYF
J: TRBJ1-2; V: TRBV27; CDR3: CASSFLGRGAATYGYTF
J: TRBJ1-4; V: TRBV28; CDR3: CASSLPGGSSEKLFF
J: TRBJ1-1; V: TRBV5-1; CDR3: CASSGTGQTEAFF
J: TRBJ1-2; V: TRBV4-1; CDR3: CASSRPLTGNYGYTF
J: TRBJ1-1; V: TRBV2; CDR3: CASKSSQNTEAFF
J: TRBJ1-1; V: TRBV5-4; CDR3: CASSSWGRVEAFF
J: TRBJ1-2; V: TRBV15; CDR3: CATSRDDYSVGYTF
J: TRBJ2-4; V: TRBV5-1; CDR3: CASSPGGGLAKNIQYF